This passage covers 16 T cell receptor beta chains from one sample sequenced in a study of blood T cells in healthy people across ages. Next came a second PCR, run for about 6 to 12 cycles, which used a sample-barcoded 5' primer along with a J-beta primer mix. TCRdb re-analysed the 5' RACE reads in MiXCR, keeping a single row per CDR3 protein. This sample has approximately 780,000 distinct CDR3 sequences, with about 26% found just once. These same records also appear under a second study, on T cells of mothers and their children.

Sequences were obtained from blood. The receptors come from a boy younger than 18 in good health.

The rearrangement links TRBV5-6 to TRBJ2-1; tentative D call: TRBD1 (5 bases). V lost 5 bases and J lost 1, with 16 bases in between. Germline CDR1 reads SGHDT; CDR2 reads YYEEEE. This CDR3 contains 16 residues. CDR3 coding DNA: TGTGCCAGCAGGGGGTCGAGGACAAAATCCTACAATGAGCAGTTCTTC. This sequence encodes CASRGSRTKSYNEQFF.

This clonotype was found a few times. This chain links TRBV20-1 with TRBJ1-4; D gene uncertain. The CDR3 sequence is 11 residues long. CDR1 DFQATT and CDR2 SNEGSKA come from the germline V gene (reference sequence). The V and J ends lost 5 bases and 6 bases respectively, with 7 bases between them. CDR3: CSAFRDEKLFF. The CDR3 nucleotides are TGCAGTGCTTTTCGGGATGAAAAACTGTTTTTT.

The table lists this clonotype with a few counts. V and J are TRBV9 and TRBJ2-7; TRBD1 is a possible D gene (6 bases). Germline values: CDR1 SGDLS, CDR2 YYNGEE. V lost 0 bases to trimming and J lost 7 bases, with 17 bases between them. This CDR3 has 15 amino acids. The CDR3 region is CASSVVDRDTEEQYF. DNA of the CDR3: TGTGCCAGCAGCGTAGTCGACCGGGACACCGAAGAGCAGTACTTC.

This clonotype came up a few times. The rearrangement joins TRBV7-3 to TRBJ2-1; 9 nucleotides agree with TRBD2. The germline V gene has CDR1 SGHTA and CDR2 FQGTGA. The CDR3 has 16 residues. The J segment lost 3 bases and the V segment lost 5 bases, leaving 8 bases of the junction unmatched. CDR3 nucleotides: TGTGCCAGCAGCCTCACTAGCGGGCCAGGCTACAATGAGCAGTTCTTC. Translation gives CASSLTSGPGYNEQFF.

This clonotype was seen a few times. CDR3 coding DNA: TGTGCCGCTCGGCGGGCAGTCAGCACAGATACGCAGTATTTT. It encodes CAARRAVSTDTQYF. The chain is built from TRBV10-3 and TRBJ2-3, with a tentative D call TRBD2 (5 bases). Germline-derived CDR1 and CDR2 are ENHRY and SYGVKD. The CDR3 is made up of 14 amino acids. V was trimmed by 11 bases and J by 0 bases, leaving 15 bases between them.

This clonotype was observed a handful of times. V is TRBV6-5 and J is TRBJ1-6; D gene unclear. Trimming pared 1 base from V and 13 bases from J, leaving 14 bases between. The germline V gene encodes CDR1 MNHEY and CDR2 SVGAGI. The CDR3 is 14 residues long. The CDR3 protein is CASSYLGRAPPLHF. The CDR3 nucleotides are TGTGCCAGCAGTTACTTAGGTCGGGCCCCCCCCCTCCACTTT.

This chain joins TRBV6-5 and TRBJ2-5; possibly TRBD1 or TRBD2 for D (5 bases each). Germline CDR1 and CDR2: MNHEY and SVGAGI. This CDR3 is built from 17 residues. Trimming pared 0 bases from V and 1 base from J, leaving 15 bases between. The CDR3 loop is CASSYSYPGRLQETQYF. The CDR3, as DNA: TGTGCCAGCAGTTACTCCTATCCGGGACGCCTCCAAGAGACCCAGTACTTC.

The CDR3, as DNA: TGTGCCAGCAGCTTATCCGAGCTGGCGGGCGGGGAGCTGTTTTTT. It yields the protein CASSLSELAGGELFF. The chain employs TRBV7-9 and TRBJ2-2; possibly TRBD2 for D (5 bases). CDR3 size: 15 residues. Trimming shortened V by 2 bases and J by 7 bases, and 14 bases separated the two germline ends. Germline V CDR1 and CDR2: SEHNR, FQNEAQ (reference sequence).

CDR3 protein: CSAGEVVNTEAFF. In DNA, the CDR3 is TGCAGCGCCGGAGAGGTAGTGAACACTGAAGCTTTCTTT. The chain recombines TRBV29-1 with TRBJ1-1; no reliable D call. Germline V gene lookup returns CDR1 SQVTM and CDR2 ANQGSEA. This CDR3 has 13 amino acids. The V end was cut by 7 bases, the J end by 0 bases, with 12 bases between. The full variable domain, its missing parts supplied by reference TRBV29-1 and TRBJ1-1, is SAVISQKPSRDICQRGTSLTIQCQVDSQVTMMFWYRQQPGQSLTLIATANQGSEATYESGFVIDKFPISRPNLTFSTLTVSNMSPEDSSIYLCSAGEVVNTEAFFGQGTRLTVV.

The gene calls are TRBV5-1 and TRBJ2-5; D might be TRBD2 (5 bases). CDR1 SGHRS and CDR2 YFSETQ come from the germline V gene. V lost 4 bases and J lost 1, with 14 bases in between. CDR3 size: 15 residues. The CDR3 region is CASSDLPSGQETQYF. CDR3 bases: TGCGCCAGCAGCGATCTCCCCAGCGGCCAAGAGACCCAGTACTTC.

The rearrangement links TRBV2 to TRBJ2-5, with D unresolved. Deletions cut 10 bases from V and 3 bases from J, with 18 bases between. CDR3 size: 14 residues. Germline CDR1 SNHLY, CDR2 FYNNEI. The CDR3: CATQTMDAKETQYF. DNA of the CDR3: TGTGCCACCCAAACGATGGACGCAAAAGAGACCCAGTACTTC. Filled out from reference TRBV2 and TRBJ2-5, the complete variable domain reads EPEVTQTPSHQVTQMGQEVILRCVPISNHLYFYWYRQILGQKVEFLVSFYNNEISEKSEIFDDQFSVERPDGSNFTLKIRSTKLEDSAMYFCATQTMDAKETQYFGPGTRLLVL.

This clonotype was observed a few times. The rearrangement joins TRBV6-5 to TRBJ2-7; tentatively, D is TRBD2 (7 bases). The CDR3 spans 15 residues. V dropped 2 bases and J dropped 6 bases, with 17 bases sitting between them. The germline gives CDR1 MNHEY, CDR2 SVGAGI. CDR3 coding DNA: TGTGCCAGCAGTTACGGGGTCCGTGCGGGGGCCGAGCAGTACTTC. Protein: CASSYGVRAGAEQYF.

V usage is TRBV20-1 and J usage is TRBJ1-4, with D unresolved. V lost 5 bases, J lost 7 bases, and 5 bases lay in between. The germline V gene has CDR1 DFQATT and CDR2 SNEGSKA (reference sequence). This CDR3 comprises 10 residues. CDR3 sequence (DNA): TGCAGTGCTTGGGGTGAAAAACTGTTTTTT. Encoded protein: CSAWGEKLFF.

This clonotype was counted a few times. This chain links TRBV19 with TRBJ1-5; TRBD1 might be the D (5 bases). Germline V gene lookup returns CDR1 LNHDA and CDR2 SQIVND (reference sequence). The CDR3 length is 15 residues. The ends were cut back, 3 bases at V and 3 bases at J, with 12 bases in the middle. CDR3 amino acids: CASSIETGLNQPQHF. In nucleotides, the CDR3 is TGTGCCAGTAGTATCGAAACAGGTCTCAATCAGCCCCAGCATTTT.

This rearrangement joins TRBV9 to TRBJ2-5; maybe TRBD1 (5 bases). The germline gives CDR1 SGDLS, CDR2 YYNGEE. The CDR3 runs to 12 residues. V was shortened by 3 bases and J by 4 bases, with 7 bases between the two germline ends. The CDR3 spells CASSAQGETQYF. CDR3 DNA: TGTGCCAGCAGCGCCCAGGGAGAGACCCAGTACTTC.

The J gene is TRBJ2-1, the V gene TRBV5-4; 8 bases match TRBD1. Germline V CDR1 and CDR2: SGHNT, YYREEE (reference sequence). V shed 5 bases, J shed 0 bases, and the junction held 7 bases outside the gene matches. The CDR3 extends over 16 amino acids. In DNA, the CDR3 is TGTGCCAGCAGTCGGGACAGGCGAAGCTCCTACAATGAGCAGTTCTTC. As protein: CASSRDRRSSYNEQFF.